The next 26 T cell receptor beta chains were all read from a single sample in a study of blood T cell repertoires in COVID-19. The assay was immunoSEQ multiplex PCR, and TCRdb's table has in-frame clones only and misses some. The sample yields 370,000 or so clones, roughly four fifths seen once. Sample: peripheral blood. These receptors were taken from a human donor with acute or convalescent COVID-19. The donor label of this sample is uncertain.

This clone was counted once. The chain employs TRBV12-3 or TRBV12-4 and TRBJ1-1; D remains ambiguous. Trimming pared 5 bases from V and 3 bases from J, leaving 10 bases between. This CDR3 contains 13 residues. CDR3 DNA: TGTGCCAGCAGTCTTAAACGGTACACTGAAGCTTTCTTT. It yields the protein CASSLKRYTEAFF.

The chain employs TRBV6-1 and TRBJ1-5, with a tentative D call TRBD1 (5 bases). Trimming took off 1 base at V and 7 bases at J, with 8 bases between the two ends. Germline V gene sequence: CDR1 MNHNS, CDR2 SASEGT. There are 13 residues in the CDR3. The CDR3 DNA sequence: TGTGCCAGCAGTGAAGGGGGGGACCAGCCCCAGCATTTT. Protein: CASSEGGDQPQHF.

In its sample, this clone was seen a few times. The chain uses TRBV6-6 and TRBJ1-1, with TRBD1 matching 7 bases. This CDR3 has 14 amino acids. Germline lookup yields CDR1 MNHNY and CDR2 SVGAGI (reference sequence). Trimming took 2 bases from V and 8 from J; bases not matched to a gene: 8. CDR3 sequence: CASSYEYRGTEAFF. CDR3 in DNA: TGTGCCAGCAGTTACGAATACAGGGGTACGGAAGCTTTCTTT.

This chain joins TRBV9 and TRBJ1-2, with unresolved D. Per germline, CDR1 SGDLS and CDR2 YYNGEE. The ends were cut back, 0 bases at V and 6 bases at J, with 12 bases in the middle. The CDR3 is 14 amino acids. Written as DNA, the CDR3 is TGTGCCAGCAGCGTAGTTACAGTGATTCATGGCTACACCTTC. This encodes CASSVVTVIHGYTF. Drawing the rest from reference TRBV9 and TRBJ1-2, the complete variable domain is DSGVTQTPKHLITATGQRVTLRCSPRSGDLSVYWYQQSLDQGLQFLIQYYNGEERAKGNILERFSAQQFPDLHSELNLSSLELGDSALYFCASSVVTVIHGYTFGSGTRLTVV.

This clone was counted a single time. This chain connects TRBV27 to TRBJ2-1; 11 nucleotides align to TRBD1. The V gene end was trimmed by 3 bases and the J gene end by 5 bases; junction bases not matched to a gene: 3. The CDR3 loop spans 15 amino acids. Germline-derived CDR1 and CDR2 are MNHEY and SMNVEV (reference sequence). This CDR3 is CASSFGQGAHNEQFF. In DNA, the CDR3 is TGTGCCAGCAGTTTCGGACAGGGGGCTCACAATGAGCAGTTCTTC.

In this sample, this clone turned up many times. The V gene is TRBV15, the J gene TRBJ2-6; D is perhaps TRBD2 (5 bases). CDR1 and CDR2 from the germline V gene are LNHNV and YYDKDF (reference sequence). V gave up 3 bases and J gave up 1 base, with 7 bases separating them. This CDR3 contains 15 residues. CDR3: CATSSRDSGANVLTF. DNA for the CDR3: TGTGCCACCAGCAGCCGGGATTCTGGGGCCAACGTCCTGACTTTC.

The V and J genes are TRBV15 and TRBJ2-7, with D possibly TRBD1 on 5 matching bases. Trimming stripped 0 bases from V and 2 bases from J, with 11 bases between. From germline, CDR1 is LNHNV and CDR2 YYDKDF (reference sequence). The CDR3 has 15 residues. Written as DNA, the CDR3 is TGTGCCACCAGCAGAGATGTCGCAGGGCCCTACGAGCAGTACTTC. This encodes CATSRDVAGPYEQYF. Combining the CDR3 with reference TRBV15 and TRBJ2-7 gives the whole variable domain DAMVIQNPRYQVTQFGKPVTLSCSQTLNHNVMYWYQQKSSQAPKLLFHYYDKDFNNEADTPDNFQSRRPNTSFCFLDIRSPGLGDTAMYLCATSRDVAGPYEQYFGPGTRLTVT.

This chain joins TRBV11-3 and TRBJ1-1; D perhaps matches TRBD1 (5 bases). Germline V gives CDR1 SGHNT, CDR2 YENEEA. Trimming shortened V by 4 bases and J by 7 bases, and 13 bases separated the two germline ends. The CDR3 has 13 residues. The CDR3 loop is CASSWGGTDEAFF. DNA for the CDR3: TGTGCCAGCAGCTGGGGAGGGACGGATGAAGCTTTCTTT.

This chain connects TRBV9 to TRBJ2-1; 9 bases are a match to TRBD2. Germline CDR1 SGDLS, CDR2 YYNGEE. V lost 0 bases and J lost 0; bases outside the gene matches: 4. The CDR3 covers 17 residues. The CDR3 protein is CASSVEGSGSSYNEQFF. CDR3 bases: TGTGCCAGCAGCGTAGAAGGTAGCGGGAGCTCCTACAATGAGCAGTTCTTC.

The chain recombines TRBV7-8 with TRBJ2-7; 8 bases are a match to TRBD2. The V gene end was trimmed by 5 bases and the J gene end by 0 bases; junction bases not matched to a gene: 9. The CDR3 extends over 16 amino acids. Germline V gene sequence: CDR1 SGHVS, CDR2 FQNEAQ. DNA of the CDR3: TGTGCCAGCAGCCCGGGGGGCGGGAGGTCCTCCTACGAGCAGTACTTC. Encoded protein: CASSPGGGRSSYEQYF.

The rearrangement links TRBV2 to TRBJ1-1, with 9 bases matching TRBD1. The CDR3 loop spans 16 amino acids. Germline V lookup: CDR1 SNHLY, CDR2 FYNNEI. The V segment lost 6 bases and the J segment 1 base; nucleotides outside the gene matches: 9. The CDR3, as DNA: TGTGCCAGCAGGACCGGGACAGGGAGGGCGAACACTGAAGCTTTCTTT. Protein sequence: CASRTGTGRANTEAFF.

The CDR3 loop is CSVHGTGLRGEQYF. CDR3 nucleotide sequence: TGCAGCGTTCACGGGACTGGACTACGAGGCGAGCAGTACTTC. This chain links TRBV29-1 with TRBJ2-7; D perhaps matches TRBD2 (6 bases). The CDR3 consists of 14 residues. Between the trimmed V and J ends, which lost 5 bases and 6 bases, there was a span of 20 bases. Germline-derived CDR1 and CDR2 are SQVTM and ANQGSEA.

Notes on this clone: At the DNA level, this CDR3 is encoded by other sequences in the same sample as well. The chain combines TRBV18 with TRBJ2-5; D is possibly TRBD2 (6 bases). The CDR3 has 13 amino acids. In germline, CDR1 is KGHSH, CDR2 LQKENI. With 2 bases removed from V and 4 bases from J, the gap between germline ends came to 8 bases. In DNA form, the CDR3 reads TGTGCCAGCTCACCAGGGCGGGGAGAGACCCAGTACTTC. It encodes CASSPGRGETQYF. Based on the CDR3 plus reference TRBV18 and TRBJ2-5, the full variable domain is NAGVMQNPRHLVRRRGQEARLRCSPMKGHSHVYWYRQLPEEGLKFMVYLQKENIIDESGMPKERFSAEFPKEGPSILRIQQVVRGDSAAYFCASSPGRGETQYFGPGTRLLVL.

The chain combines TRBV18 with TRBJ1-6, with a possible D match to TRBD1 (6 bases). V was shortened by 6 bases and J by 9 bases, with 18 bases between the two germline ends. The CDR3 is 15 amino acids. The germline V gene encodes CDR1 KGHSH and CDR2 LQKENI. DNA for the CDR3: TGTGCCAGCTCCCAAAGACAGGTTGAGGGTTCACCCCTCCACTTT. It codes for CASSQRQVEGSPLHF.

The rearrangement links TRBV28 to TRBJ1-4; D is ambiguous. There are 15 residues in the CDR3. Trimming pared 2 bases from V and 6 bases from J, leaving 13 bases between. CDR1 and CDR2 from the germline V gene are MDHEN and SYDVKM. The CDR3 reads CASSLTPPQDEKLFF. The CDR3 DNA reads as TGTGCCAGCAGTTTAACCCCGCCGCAGGATGAAAAACTGTTTTTT.

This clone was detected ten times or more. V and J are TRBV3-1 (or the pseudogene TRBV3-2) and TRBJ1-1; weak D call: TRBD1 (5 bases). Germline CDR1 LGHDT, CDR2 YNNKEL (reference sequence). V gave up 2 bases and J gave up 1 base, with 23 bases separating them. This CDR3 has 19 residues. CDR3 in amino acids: CASSQSMLRALKGNTEAFF. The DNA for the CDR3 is TGTGCCAGCAGCCAAAGTATGCTCAGGGCTTTGAAAGGGAACACTGAAGCTTTCTTT.

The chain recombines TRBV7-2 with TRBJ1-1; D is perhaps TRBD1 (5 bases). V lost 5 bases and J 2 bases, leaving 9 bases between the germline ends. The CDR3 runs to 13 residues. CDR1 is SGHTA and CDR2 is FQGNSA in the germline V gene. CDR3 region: CASSTQGNTEAFF. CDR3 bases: TGTGCCAGCAGCACCCAGGGTAACACTGAAGCTTTCTTT.

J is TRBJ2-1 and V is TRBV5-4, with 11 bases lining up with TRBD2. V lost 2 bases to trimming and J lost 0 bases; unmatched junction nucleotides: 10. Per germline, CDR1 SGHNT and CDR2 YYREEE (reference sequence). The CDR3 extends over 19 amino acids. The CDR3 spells CASSFLAGGVESSYNEQFF. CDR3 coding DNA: TGTGCCAGCAGCTTTTTAGCGGGGGGGGTCGAGAGCTCCTACAATGAGCAGTTCTTC.

CDR3 bases: TGTGCCAGCAGTGAGTCACAGTATAATGAAAAACTGTTTTTT. The encoded protein is CASSESQYNEKLFF. This sequence joins TRBV2 and TRBJ1-4; D is ambiguous. CDR1 SNHLY and CDR2 FYNNEI come from the germline V gene. V lost 3 bases and J 4 bases, leaving 9 bases between the germline ends. This CDR3 is built from 14 residues.

The CDR3 DNA follows: TGTGCCAGCAGCTTGAGATCGACAGGGGACAATGAGCAGTTCTTC. It is translated as CASSLRSTGDNEQFF. The chain employs TRBV7-9 and TRBJ2-1, with 8 bases that match TRBD1. Germline CDR1 and CDR2: SEHNR and FQNEAQ (reference sequence). The CDR3 is 15 residues long. Unmatched junction bases numbered 6, after V lost 3 bases and J lost 5 bases.

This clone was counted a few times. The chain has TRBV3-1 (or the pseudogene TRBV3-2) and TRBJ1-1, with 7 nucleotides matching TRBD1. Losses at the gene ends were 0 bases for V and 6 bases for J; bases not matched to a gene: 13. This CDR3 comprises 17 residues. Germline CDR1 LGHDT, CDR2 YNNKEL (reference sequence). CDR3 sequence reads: CASSQDSRTGFFAEAFF. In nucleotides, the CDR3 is TGTGCCAGCAGCCAAGATTCTAGGACAGGATTTTTCGCTGAAGCTTTCTTT.

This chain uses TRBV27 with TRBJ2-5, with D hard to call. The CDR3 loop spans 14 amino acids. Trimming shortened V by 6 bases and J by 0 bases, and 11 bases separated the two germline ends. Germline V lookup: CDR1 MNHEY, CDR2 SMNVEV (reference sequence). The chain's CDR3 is CASSSTLYQETQYF. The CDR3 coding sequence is TGTGCCAGCAGCTCTACCCTGTACCAAGAGACCCAGTACTTC.

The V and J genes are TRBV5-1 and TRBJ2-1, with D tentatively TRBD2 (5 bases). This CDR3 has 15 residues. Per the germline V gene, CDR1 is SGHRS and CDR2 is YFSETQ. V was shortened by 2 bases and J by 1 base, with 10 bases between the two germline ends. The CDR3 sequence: CASSFSAESYNEQFF. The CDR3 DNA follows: TGCGCCAGCAGCTTTAGCGCCGAATCCTACAATGAGCAGTTCTTC.

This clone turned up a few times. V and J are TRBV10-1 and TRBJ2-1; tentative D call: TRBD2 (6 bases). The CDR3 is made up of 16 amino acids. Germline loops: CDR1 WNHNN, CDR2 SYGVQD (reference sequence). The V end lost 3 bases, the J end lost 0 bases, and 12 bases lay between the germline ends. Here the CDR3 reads CASSEGEASSYNEQFF. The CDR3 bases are TGCGCCAGCAGTGAAGGGGAGGCAAGCTCCTACAATGAGCAGTTCTTC.

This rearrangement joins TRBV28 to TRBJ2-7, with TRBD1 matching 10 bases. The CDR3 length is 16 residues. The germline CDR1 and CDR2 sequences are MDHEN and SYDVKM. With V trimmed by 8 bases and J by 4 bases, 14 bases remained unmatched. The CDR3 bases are TGTGCCAGCTTAGGCCCGGGACAGGGGAACGGGTACGAGCAGTACTTC. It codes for CASLGPGQGNGYEQYF.

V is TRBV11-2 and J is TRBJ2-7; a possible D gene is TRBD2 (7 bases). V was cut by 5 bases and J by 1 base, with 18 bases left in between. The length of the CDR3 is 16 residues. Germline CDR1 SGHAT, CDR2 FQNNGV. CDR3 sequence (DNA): TGTGCCAGCAGCCTAACTTGGGGGGGGGCTTCCTACGAGCAGTACTTC. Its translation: CASSLTWGGASYEQYF.